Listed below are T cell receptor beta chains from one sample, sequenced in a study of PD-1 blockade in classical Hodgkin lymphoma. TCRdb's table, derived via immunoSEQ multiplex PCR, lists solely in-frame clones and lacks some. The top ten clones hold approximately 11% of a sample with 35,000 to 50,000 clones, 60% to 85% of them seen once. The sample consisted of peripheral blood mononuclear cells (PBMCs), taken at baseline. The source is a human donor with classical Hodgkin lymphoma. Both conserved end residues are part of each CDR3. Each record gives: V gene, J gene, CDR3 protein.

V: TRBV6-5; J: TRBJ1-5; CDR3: CASSYSSGSNQPQHF
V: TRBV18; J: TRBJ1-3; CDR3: CASSPGQAILSGNTIYF
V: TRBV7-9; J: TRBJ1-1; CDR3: CASSLGSWDTEAFF
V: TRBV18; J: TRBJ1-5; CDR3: CASSPTGGNQPQHF
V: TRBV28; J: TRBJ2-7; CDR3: CASSLWPGGSEQYF
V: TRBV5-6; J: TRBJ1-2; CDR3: CASSFLFGQGPYGYTF
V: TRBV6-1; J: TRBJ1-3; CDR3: CASRDSSGNTIYF
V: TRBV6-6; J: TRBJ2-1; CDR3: CASSYSRNEQFF
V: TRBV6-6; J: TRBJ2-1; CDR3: CASRRDSHNEQFF
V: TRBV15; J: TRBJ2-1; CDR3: CATSGITWGNEQFF
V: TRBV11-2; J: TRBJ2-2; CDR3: CASSLETYLNTGELFF
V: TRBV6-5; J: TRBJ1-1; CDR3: CASSSGLLNTEAFF
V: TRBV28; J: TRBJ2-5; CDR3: CASSWARLFQETQYF
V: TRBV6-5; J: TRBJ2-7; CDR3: CASSLLGGLREQYF
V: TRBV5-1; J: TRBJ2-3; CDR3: CASSLKGLVSNTQYF
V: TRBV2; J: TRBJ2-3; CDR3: CASSAAGGRSDTQYF
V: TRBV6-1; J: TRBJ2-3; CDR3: CASSENFGAGVEDF
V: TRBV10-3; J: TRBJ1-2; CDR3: CAISDRTNYGYTF
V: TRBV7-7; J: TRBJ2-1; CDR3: CASSLNSDSPQFF
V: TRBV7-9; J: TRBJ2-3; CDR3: CASSGTSGNQDTQYF
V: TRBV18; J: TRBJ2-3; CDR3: CASSPLGGAGDTQYF
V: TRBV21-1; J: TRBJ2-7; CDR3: CASSKGGTGGPYSYEQYF
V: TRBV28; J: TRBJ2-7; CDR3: CASSLWEEGVAYEQYF
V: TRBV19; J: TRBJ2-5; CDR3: CASSLSGARTQYF
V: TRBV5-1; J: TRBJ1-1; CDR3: CASSPGTVNTEAFF
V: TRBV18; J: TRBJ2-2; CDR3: CASSPPGSTGELFF
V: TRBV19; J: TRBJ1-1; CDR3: CASSIGTGYFWEAFF
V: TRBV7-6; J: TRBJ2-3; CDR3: CASSLLVAGTDTQYF
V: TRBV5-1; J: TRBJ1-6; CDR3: CASSLAGGSPLHF
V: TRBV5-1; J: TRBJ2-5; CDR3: CASSQNTGGGETQYF
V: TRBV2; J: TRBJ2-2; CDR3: CASSSGVITGELFF
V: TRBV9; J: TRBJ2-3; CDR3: CASSVGLAGTDTQYF
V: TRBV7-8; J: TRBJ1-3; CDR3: CASSTRLFGNTIYF
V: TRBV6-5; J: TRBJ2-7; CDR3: CASSSPGPGYEQYF
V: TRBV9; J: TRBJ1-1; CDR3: CASSVEMNTEAFF
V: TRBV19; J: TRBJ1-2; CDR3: CASSNEAGGNGYTF
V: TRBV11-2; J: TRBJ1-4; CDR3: CASSLGLLAGKLFF
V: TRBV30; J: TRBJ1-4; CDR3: CAYSDGPLYNEKLFF
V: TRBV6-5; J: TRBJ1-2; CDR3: CASSALGGFDGYTF
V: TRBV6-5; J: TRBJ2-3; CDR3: CASSYNYKSTDTQYF
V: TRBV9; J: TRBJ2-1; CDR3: CASSVVATSPNEQFF
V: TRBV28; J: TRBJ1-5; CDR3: CASSFGDTNQPQHF
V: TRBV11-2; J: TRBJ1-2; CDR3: CASSGYPTGGRSYGYTF
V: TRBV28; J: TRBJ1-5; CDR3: CASSLGSFFRYRVNQPQHF
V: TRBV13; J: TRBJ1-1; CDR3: CASSPLIEANTEAFF
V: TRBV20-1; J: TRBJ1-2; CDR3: CSAQVGRGYTF
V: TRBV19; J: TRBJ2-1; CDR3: CASKLGMLGGGDVNEQFF
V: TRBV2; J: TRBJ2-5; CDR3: CASSVSPSKGETQYF
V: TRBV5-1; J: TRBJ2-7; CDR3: CASSLEVPSYEQYF